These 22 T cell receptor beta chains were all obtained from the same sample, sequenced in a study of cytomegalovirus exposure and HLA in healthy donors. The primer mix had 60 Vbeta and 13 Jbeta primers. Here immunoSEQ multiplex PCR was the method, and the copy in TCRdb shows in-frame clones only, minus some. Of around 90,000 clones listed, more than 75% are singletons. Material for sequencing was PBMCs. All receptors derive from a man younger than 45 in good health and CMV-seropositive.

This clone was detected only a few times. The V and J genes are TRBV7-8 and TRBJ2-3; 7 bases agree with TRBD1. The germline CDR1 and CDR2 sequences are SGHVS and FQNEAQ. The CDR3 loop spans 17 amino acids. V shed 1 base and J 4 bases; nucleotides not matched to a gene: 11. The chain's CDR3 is CASSLVSGQPSADTQYF. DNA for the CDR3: TGTGCCAGCAGCTTAGTTTCGGGACAGCCTAGTGCAGATACGCAGTATTTT.

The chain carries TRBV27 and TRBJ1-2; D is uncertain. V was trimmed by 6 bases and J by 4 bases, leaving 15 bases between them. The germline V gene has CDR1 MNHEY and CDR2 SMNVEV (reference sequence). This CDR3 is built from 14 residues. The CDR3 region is CASSPSWLGYGYTF. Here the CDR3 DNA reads TGTGCCAGCAGCCCTAGTTGGCTTGGCTATGGCTACACCTTC.

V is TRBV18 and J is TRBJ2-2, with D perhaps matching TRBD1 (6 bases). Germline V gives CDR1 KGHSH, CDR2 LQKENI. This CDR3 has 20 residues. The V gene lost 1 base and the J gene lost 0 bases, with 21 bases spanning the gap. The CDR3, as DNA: TGTGCCAGCTCACCACGGAGTTCGGGACACATACTTCCGAACACCGGGGAGCTGTTTTTT. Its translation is CASSPRSSGHILPNTGELFF.

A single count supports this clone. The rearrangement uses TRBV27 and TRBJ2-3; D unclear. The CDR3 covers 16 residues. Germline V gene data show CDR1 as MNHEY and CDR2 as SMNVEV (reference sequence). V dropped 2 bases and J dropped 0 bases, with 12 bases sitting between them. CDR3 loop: CASSLMVAPSTDTQYF. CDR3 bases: TGTGCCAGCAGTTTAATGGTAGCACCAAGCACAGATACGCAGTATTTT.

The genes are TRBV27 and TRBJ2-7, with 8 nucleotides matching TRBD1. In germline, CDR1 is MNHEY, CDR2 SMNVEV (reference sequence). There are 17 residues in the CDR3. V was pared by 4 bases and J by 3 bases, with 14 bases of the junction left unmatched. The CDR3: CASSSTPRTGPLYEQYF. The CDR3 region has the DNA TGTGCCAGCAGTTCAACTCCCCGGACAGGGCCCCTCTACGAGCAGTACTTC.

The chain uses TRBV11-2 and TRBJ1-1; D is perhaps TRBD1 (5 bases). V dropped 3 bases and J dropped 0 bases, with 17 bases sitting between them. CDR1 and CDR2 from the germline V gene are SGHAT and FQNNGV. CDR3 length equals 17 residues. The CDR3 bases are TGTGCCAGCAGCTTCGGACACCAAGATATCATGAACACTGAAGCTTTCTTT. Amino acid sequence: CASSFGHQDIMNTEAFF.

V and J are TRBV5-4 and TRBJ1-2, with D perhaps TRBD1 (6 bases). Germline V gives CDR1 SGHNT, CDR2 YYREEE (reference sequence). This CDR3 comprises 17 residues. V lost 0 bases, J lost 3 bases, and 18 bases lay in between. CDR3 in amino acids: CASSLARGGGTHYGYTF. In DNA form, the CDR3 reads TGTGCCAGCAGCTTGGCAAGGGGGGGAGGGACACACTATGGCTACACCTTC.

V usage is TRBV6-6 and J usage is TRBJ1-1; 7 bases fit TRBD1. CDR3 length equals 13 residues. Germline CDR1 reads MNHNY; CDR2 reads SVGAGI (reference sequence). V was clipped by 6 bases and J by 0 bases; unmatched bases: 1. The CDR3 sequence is CASRGTVNTEAFF. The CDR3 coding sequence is TGTGCCAGCAGGGGGACAGTGAACACTGAAGCTTTCTTT.

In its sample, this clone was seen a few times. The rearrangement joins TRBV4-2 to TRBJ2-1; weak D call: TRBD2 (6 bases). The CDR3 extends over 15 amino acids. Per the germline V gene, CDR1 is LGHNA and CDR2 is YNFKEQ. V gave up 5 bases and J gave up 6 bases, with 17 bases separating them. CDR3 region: CASSNHGAGSNEQFF. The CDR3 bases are TGTGCCAGCAGCAACCACGGGGCGGGATCCAATGAGCAGTTCTTC.

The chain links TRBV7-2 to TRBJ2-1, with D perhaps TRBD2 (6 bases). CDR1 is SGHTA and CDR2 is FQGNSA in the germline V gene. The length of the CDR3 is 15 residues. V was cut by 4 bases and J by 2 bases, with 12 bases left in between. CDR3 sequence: CASSSVAAAYNEQFF. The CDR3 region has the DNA TGTGCCAGCAGCTCCGTAGCGGCCGCCTACAATGAGCAGTTCTTC. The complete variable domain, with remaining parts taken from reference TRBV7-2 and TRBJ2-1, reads GAGVSQSPSNKVTEKGKDVELRCDPISGHTALYWYRQSLGQGLEFLIYFQGNSAPDKSGLPSDRFSAERTGGSVSTLTIQRTQQEDSAVYLCASSSVAAAYNEQFFGPGTRLTVL.

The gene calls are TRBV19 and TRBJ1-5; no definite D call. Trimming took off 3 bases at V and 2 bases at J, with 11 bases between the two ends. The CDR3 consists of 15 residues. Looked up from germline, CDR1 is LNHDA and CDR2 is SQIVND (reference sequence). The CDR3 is CASSIGDLGNQPQHF. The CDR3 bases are TGTGCCAGTAGTATCGGAGACCTAGGCAATCAGCCCCAGCATTTT.

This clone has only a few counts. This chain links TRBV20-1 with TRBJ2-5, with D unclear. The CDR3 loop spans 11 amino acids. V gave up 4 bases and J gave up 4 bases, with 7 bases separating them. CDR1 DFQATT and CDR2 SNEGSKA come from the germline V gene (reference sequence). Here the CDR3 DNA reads TGCAGTGCTACCCTACGAGAGACCCAGTACTTC. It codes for CSATLRETQYF.

The chain's CDR3 is CASSEAAGFDEKLFF. The CDR3 bases are TGTGCCAGCAGTGAAGCAGCAGGGTTCGATGAAAAACTGTTTTTT. The chain recombines TRBV2 with TRBJ1-4; tentative D call: TRBD1 (5 bases). Trimming left V 0 bases short and J 6 bases short, with 11 bases between. This CDR3 spans 15 amino acids. Per the germline V gene, CDR1 is SNHLY and CDR2 is FYNNEI.

The CDR3, as DNA: TGTGCCAGCAGTGCGGCCTACGAGCAGTACTTC. Its translation is CASSAAYEQYF. The gene calls are TRBV6-1 and TRBJ2-7; D ambiguous. Trimming pared 4 bases from V and 2 bases from J, leaving 3 bases between. Germline-derived CDR1 and CDR2 are MNHNS and SASEGT. This CDR3 contains 11 residues.

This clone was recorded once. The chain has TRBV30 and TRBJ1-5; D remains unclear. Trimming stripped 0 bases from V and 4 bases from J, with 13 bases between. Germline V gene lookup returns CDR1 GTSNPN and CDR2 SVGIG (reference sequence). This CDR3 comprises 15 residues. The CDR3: CAWSVLGGSNQPQHF. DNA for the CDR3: TGTGCCTGGAGTGTACTCGGAGGGTCTAATCAGCCCCAGCATTTT. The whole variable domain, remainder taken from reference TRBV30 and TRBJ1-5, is SQTIHQWPATLVQPVGSPLSLECTVEGTSNPNLYWYRQAAGRGLQLLFYSVGIGQISSEVPQNLSASRPQDRQFILSSKKLLLSDSGFYLCAWSVLGGSNQPQHFGDGTRLSIL.

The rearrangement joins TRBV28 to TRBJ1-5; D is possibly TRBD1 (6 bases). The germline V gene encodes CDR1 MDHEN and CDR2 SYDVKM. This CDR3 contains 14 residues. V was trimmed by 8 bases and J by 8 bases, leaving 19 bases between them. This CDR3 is CASSRGPGIKPQHF. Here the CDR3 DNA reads TGTGCCAGCTCCAGGGGACCAGGCATTAAGCCCCAGCATTTT.

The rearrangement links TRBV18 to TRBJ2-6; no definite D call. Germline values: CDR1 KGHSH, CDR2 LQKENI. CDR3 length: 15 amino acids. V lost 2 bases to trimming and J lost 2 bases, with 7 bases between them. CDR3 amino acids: CASSPLTAGANVLTF. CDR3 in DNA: TGTGCCAGCTCACCATTAACAGCTGGGGCCAACGTCCTGACTTTC.

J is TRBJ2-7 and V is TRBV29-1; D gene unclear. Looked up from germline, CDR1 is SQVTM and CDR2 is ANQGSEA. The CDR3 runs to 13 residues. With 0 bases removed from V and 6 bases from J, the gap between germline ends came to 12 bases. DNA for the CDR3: TGCAGCGTTGAAGATTCAGTTTTCTCCGAGCAGTACTTC. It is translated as CSVEDSVFSEQYF.

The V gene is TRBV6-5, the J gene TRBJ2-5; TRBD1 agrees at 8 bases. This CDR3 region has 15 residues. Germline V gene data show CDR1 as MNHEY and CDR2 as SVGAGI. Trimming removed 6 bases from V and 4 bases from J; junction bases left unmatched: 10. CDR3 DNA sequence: TGTGCCAGCAGCTCGCGGACAGGGTGGCGAGAGACCCAGTACTTC. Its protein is CASSSRTGWRETQYF.

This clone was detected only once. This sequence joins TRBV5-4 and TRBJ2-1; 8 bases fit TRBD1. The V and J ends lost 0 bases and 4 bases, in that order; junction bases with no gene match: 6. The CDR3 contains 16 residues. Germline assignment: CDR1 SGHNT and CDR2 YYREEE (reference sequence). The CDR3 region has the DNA TGTGCCAGCAGCTTGGGGGGGACAGGACCATACAATGAGCAGTTCTTC. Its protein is CASSLGGTGPYNEQFF.

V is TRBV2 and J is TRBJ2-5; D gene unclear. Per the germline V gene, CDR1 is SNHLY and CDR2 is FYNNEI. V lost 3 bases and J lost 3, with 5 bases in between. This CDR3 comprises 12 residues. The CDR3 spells CASSEQKETQYF. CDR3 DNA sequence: TGTGCCAGCAGTGAGCAGAAAGAGACCCAGTACTTC. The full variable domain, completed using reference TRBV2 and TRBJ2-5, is EPEVTQTPSHQVTQMGQEVILRCVPISNHLYFYWYRQILGQKVEFLVSFYNNEISEKSEIFDDQFSVERPDGSNFTLKIRSTKLEDSAMYFCASSEQKETQYFGPGTRLLVL.

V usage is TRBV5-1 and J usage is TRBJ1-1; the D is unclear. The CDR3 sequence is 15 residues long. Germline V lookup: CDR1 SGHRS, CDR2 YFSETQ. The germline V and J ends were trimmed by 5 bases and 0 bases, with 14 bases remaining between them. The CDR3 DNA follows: TGCGCCAGCAGATCGGTCCGGGGTATGAACACTGAAGCTTTCTTT. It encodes CASRSVRGMNTEAFF.